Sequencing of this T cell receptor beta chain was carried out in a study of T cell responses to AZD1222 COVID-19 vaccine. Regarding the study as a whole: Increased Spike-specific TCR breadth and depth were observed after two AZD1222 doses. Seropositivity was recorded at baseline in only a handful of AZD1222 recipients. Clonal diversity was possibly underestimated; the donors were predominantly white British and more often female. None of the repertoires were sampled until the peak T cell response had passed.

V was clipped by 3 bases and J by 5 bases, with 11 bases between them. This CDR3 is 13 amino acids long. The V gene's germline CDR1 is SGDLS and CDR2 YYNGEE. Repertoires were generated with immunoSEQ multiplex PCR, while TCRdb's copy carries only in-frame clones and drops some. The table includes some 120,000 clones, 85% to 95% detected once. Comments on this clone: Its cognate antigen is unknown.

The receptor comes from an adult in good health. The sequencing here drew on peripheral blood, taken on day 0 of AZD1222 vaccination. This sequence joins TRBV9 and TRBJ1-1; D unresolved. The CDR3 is CASSGSVGTEAFF. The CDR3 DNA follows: TGTGCCAGCAGCGGTTCAGTGGGGACTGAAGCTTTCTTT.